This TCR beta chain comes out of a study of T cells after yellow fever vaccination. Regarding the study as a whole: FACS-sorted repertoires could harbor abundant contaminating bulk-population clonotypes. Most clones from primary vaccination were detected again post-booster (around 96% CD4, 88% CD8).

UMIs were added to TCR cDNA along with a universal primer site when it was made by 5'RACE template switching. TCRdb ran MiXCR on the 5' RACE reads and lists one entry per CDR3 protein. The sample holds some 560,000 distinct CDR3 sequences; 15% to 20% are singletons and the top ten take around an eighth. On this clonotype itself: What it binds is unknown.

The V gene's germline CDR1 is LGHNA and CDR2 YSLEER. V was pared by 0 bases and J by 2 bases, with 14 bases of the junction left unmatched. This CDR3 is 19 amino acids long. The sequencing here drew on PBMCs, taken 15 days after the yellow fever booster vaccination. This chain links TRBV4-3 with TRBJ2-7; 9 bases match TRBD1. This clonotype was obtained from a man aged 25-45 years who received the YFV17D yellow fever vaccine. CDR3 nucleotides: TGCGCCAGCAGCCAAGAAAGGGGACAGGGACGAACGGCCGCCTACGAGCAGTACTTC. The encoded protein is CASSQERGQGRTAAYEQYF.